The sequence of this T cell receptor (beta chain) was determined in a study of T cells in Graves' hyperthyroidism and ophthalmopathy. Study results and caveats: The blood repertoire included most of the expanded thyroid clonotypes above 0.001.

CDR1 is SGHTA, CDR2 FQGNSA, per germline. V dropped 5 bases and J dropped 0 bases, with 19 bases sitting between them. The CDR3 loop spans 17 amino acids. TCR beta CDR3 sequences were amplified from RNA transcripts. Researchers ran a first-round RT-PCR on the TCR CDR3 using the HTBI primer set. TCRdb analysed the multiplex PCR reads with MiXCR anew, one entry per CDR3 protein. The sample includes roughly 500,000 distinct CDR3 sequences, about 43% seen only once; the top ten take 15% to 20%. Exclusion of a patient resulted from uncontrolled infection, other autoimmune disease, pregnancy or lactation. Diagnosing involved the use of clinical symptoms, serum thyroxine and TRAb, thyroid ultrasound and orbital computed tomography. About this clonotype: Its antigen is still unknown.

This chain uses TRBV7-2 with TRBJ1-1, with D tentatively TRBD1 (6 bases). The clonotype comes from an adult woman with Graves' disease, either hyperthyroidism or ophthalmopathy (not recorded which). Sequenced input: peripheral blood or thyroid tissue (not recorded which). The CDR3 sequence is CASSHSGAITVNTEAFF. As DNA, the CDR3 is TGTGCCAGCAGCCATTCAGGGGCCATTACCGTGAACACTGAAGCTTTCTTT.